Presented here are 28 T cell receptor beta chains from one specimen sequenced in a study of blood T cells in healthy people across ages (dated by TCRdb to about 2015). Library construction relied on 5' RACE. The instrument given in TCRdb is Illumina HiSeq 2500. A second 7 to 11 cycle PCR used a sample-barcoded 5' primer and a J-beta primer mix. TCRdb itself trimmed the public reads at Q25 with fastp, ran MiXCR and retained productive beta chains. Entries that share a CDR3 protein sequence are merged under the most common genes and DNA. The sample table lists 780,000 or so distinct CDR3 sequences, around 50% of them with a count of one. The ten largest clones capture 25% to 30% of the sample. Source material: blood. The receptors derive from a man in his forties in good health.

This clonotype appeared once. The chain carries TRBV10-3 and TRBJ1-2; D gene ambiguous. This CDR3 has 16 residues. Deletions cut 2 bases from V and 0 bases from J, with 13 bases between. Germline V lookup: CDR1 ENHRY, CDR2 SYGVKD. Written as DNA, the CDR3 is TGTGCCATCAGTGAGCGAGGGTCCCCGGCTAACTATGGCTACACCTTC. Amino acid sequence: CAISERGSPANYGYTF.

The CDR3 reads CSADRGEDTEAFF. CDR3 coding DNA: TGCAGTGCTGATAGAGGGGAGGACACTGAAGCTTTCTTT. V and J are TRBV20-1 and TRBJ1-1, with D maybe TRBD1 (5 bases). Trimming shortened V by 5 bases and J by 3 bases, and 13 bases separated the two germline ends. Looked up from germline, CDR1 is DFQATT and CDR2 is SNEGSKA (reference sequence). This CDR3 is 13 amino acids long.

This clonotype has only a few counts. V usage is TRBV7-2 and J usage is TRBJ2-4; perhaps D is TRBD1 or TRBD2 (6 bases each). V lost 0 bases, J lost 7 bases, and 10 bases lay in between. Germline CDR1 and CDR2: SGHTA and FQGNSA. The CDR3 contains 14 residues. CDR3 sequence reads: CASSLAGAGNIQYF. Here the CDR3 DNA reads TGTGCCAGCAGCTTAGCGGGGGCGGGGAACATTCAGTACTTC.

This clonotype occurred once. This chain uses TRBV29-1 with TRBJ1-2; D might be TRBD1 (6 bases). CDR1 is SQVTM, CDR2 ANQGSEA, per germline. The CDR3 extends over 13 amino acids. Trimming shortened V by 0 bases and J by 4 bases, and 9 bases separated the two germline ends. This CDR3 reads CSVEDLGAYGYTF. CDR3 DNA: TGCAGCGTTGAAGATCTGGGGGCCTATGGCTACACCTTC.

The chain is built from TRBV20-1 and TRBJ2-3, with 7 positions matching TRBD2. V was pared by 1 base and J by 4 bases, with 14 bases of the junction left unmatched. This CDR3 has 17 residues. CDR1 is DFQATT and CDR2 is SNEGSKA in the germline V gene (reference sequence). The CDR3 protein is CSARVGNTLAASDTQYF. The DNA of the CDR3 is TGCAGTGCTAGAGTGGGGAATACGCTAGCGGCCTCAGATACGCAGTATTTT.

The chain combines TRBV29-1 with TRBJ2-7, with D uncertain. Trimming stripped 6 bases from V and 4 bases from J, with 4 bases between. CDR1 SQVTM and CDR2 ANQGSEA come from the germline V gene. This CDR3 comprises 9 residues. CDR3 coding DNA: TGCAGCGTCACGTACGAGCAGTACTTC. Protein product: CSVTYEQYF.

This clonotype has only a few counts. V is TRBV28 and J is TRBJ2-1; TRBD2 aligns across 8 bases. V lost 2 bases to trimming and J lost 7 bases; unmatched junction nucleotides: 16. The CDR3 runs 18 residues. Germline CDR1 MDHEN, CDR2 SYDVKM. CDR3 in amino acids: CASSLPLREGQFGNEQFF. The CDR3 nucleotides read TGTGCCAGCAGTTTACCGCTTCGGGAGGGGCAGTTTGGGAATGAGCAGTTCTTC.

This clonotype has a handful of counts. This chain links TRBV7-2 with TRBJ2-7, with TRBD2 matching over 7 bases. Losses at the gene ends were 5 bases for V and 12 bases for J; bases not matched to a gene: 13. Germline V gives CDR1 SGHTA, CDR2 FQGNSA. This CDR3 is built from 13 residues. CDR3 protein: CASSQTPESGGYF. As DNA, the CDR3 is TGTGCCAGCAGCCAAACCCCGGAGTCGGGGGGGTACTTC.

The rearrangement uses TRBV12-3 or TRBV12-4 and TRBJ1-1; no definite D call. This CDR3 region has 12 residues. Trimming pared 8 bases from V and 5 bases from J, leaving 12 bases between. CDR3 protein: CASLDWRTEAFF. The CDR3 bases are TGTGCCAGCCTAGATTGGCGAACTGAAGCTTTCTTT.

This clonotype has just a few counts. The chain couples TRBV6-4 to TRBJ2-1; 14 bases fit TRBD2. CDR1 is MRHNA, CDR2 SNTAGT, per germline. The CDR3 runs 15 residues. The V gene end was trimmed by 4 bases and the J gene end by 8 bases; junction bases not matched to a gene: 4. CDR3 in DNA: TGTGCCAGCAGTGTTGGGACTAGCGGGAGCGATGAGCAGTTCTTC. It specifies CASSVGTSGSDEQFF.

CDR3 bases: TGTGCCAGCAGCCAAGATTCTGGGCGGGAGGGGGTCTACGAGCAGTACTTC. Translation gives CASSQDSGREGVYEQYF. The rearrangement uses TRBV4-2 and TRBJ2-4; 9 bases line up with TRBD2. The last part of the DNA fits TRBJ2-7 better; the J call may be wrong. Germline V gene lookup returns CDR1 LGHNA and CDR2 YNFKEQ. The CDR3 has 17 amino acids.

Only a few counts were recorded for this clonotype. The gene calls are TRBV7-9 and TRBJ2-1; D unclear. V was shortened by 2 bases and J by 10 bases, with 12 bases between the two germline ends. There are 13 residues in the CDR3. The germline V gene encodes CDR1 SEHNR and CDR2 FQNEAQ (reference sequence). The DNA for the CDR3 is TGTGCCAGCAGCTTACCGTCGTCATCGGAGCAGTTCTTC. Translation gives CASSLPSSSEQFF.

V gene TRBV5-1 combines with J gene TRBJ2-3; 10 bases fit TRBD2. This CDR3 is built from 15 residues. J lost 3 bases, V lost 4 bases, and 5 bases had no gene match. Per germline, CDR1 SGHRS and CDR2 YFSETQ. Written as DNA, the CDR3 is TGCGCCAGCAGCCGACTAGCGGGTAATACAGATACGCAGTATTTT. Encoded protein: CASSRLAGNTDTQYF.

The V gene is TRBV6-2 or TRBV6-3, the J gene TRBJ2-7; the match to TRBD2 covers 7 bases. CDR1 and CDR2 (germline): MNHEY, SVGEGT. The length of the CDR3 is 12 residues. V was clipped by 8 bases and J by 3 bases; unmatched bases: 4. DNA of the CDR3: TGTGCCAGCGGGGAGGGTTACTACGAGCAGTACTTC. Protein product: CASGEGYYEQYF.

This clonotype was seen more than once but under ten times. The V gene is TRBV20-1, the J gene TRBJ2-4, with 9 nucleotides matching TRBD1. Per germline, CDR1 DFQATT and CDR2 SNEGSKA (reference sequence). J was trimmed by 0 bases and V by 3 bases; bases with no gene match: 9. The CDR3 consists of 17 residues. As DNA, the CDR3 is TGCAGTGCTAGGGAGGGGACAGGGTACTTAGCCAAAAACATTCAGTACTTC. It specifies CSAREGTGYLAKNIQYF.

J is TRBJ2-4 and V is TRBV4-2; D unresolved. The J call could be wrong; TRBJ2-7 is a better fit for the DNA end. CDR1 is LGHNA, CDR2 YNFKEQ, per germline. The CDR3 covers 17 residues. The CDR3 is CASSQDLSGYEAYEQYF. The CDR3 coding sequence is TGTGCCAGCAGCCAAGATTTGTCGGGCTACGAGGCCTACGAGCAGTACTTC.

This chain's CDR3 is CASSTDIGNEQFF. DNA of the CDR3: TGTGCCAGCAGTACAGACATTGGCAATGAGCAGTTCTTC. The genes are TRBV7-3 and TRBJ2-1; D unresolved. The CDR3 extends over 13 amino acids. Germline CDR1 reads SGHTA; CDR2 reads FQGTGA. The V gene lost 6 bases and the J gene lost 6 bases, with 12 bases spanning the gap. Drawing the rest from reference TRBV7-3 and TRBJ2-1, the complete variable domain is GAGVSQTPSNKVTEKGKYVELRCDPISGHTALYWYRQSLGQGPEFLIYFQGTGAADDSGLPNDRFFAVRPEGSVSTLKIQRTERGDSAVYLCASSTDIGNEQFFGPGTRLTVL.

The CDR3 sequence is CASSLLTENYGYTF. In nucleotides, the CDR3 is TGTGCCAGCAGTCTCTTGACGGAAAACTATGGCTACACCTTC. The chain employs TRBV6-6 and TRBJ1-2; D unclear. CDR3 length equals 14 residues. The V gene's germline CDR1 is MNHNY and CDR2 SVGAGI (reference sequence). The V end was cut by 5 bases, the J end by 2 bases, with 12 bases between.

This clonotype has just a few counts. The chain uses TRBV28 and TRBJ2-5, with 9 bases matching TRBD1. The better agreement between TRBJ2-7 and the DNA end casts doubt on the J call. The length of the CDR3 is 14 residues. Germline values: CDR1 MDHEN, CDR2 SYDVKM. CDR3 sequence reads: CASSLPGQGREQYF. As DNA, the CDR3 is TGTGCCAGCAGCTTACCGGGACAGGGTCGCGAGCAGTACTTC.

This clonotype showed up just a few times. The chain recombines TRBV7-2 with TRBJ2-5, with no clear D. The CDR3 has 16 amino acids. Per the germline V gene, CDR1 is SGHTA and CDR2 is FQGNSA. The ends were cut back, 2 bases at V and 0 bases at J, with 13 bases in the middle. The CDR3 region has the DNA TGTGCCAGCAGCTTAAGGCGGAGTCCGTACCAAGAGACCCAGTACTTC. This sequence encodes CASSLRRSPYQETQYF.

Remarks on this clonotype: One end of the junction does not line up with germline, which may come from a read error. The rearrangement joins TRBV9 to TRBJ2-4; 16 nucleotides align to TRBD2. CDR1 is SGDLS, CDR2 YYNGEE, per germline. There are 15 residues in the CDR3. The CDR3 coding sequence is TGTGTCAGCAGCGTCGGGACTAGCGGGGGGGACATTCAGTACTTC. Translated, it gives CVSSVGTSGGDIQYF.

This clonotype was picked up a small number of times. The CDR3 loop reads CASSQDLQSGTNSYEQYF. The CDR3, as DNA: TGTGCCAGCAGCCAAGATTTGCAATCCGGGACCAACTCCTACGAGCAGTACTTC. This chain joins TRBV4-2 and TRBJ2-7; D possibly uses TRBD1 or TRBD2 (5 bases each). CDR3 length: 18 residues. Deletions cut 0 bases from V and 0 bases from J, with 18 bases between. Germline loops: CDR1 LGHNA, CDR2 YNFKEQ.

About this clonotype: An end of the junction differs from the germline gene, which may be a read error. The rearrangement uses TRBV6-5 and TRBJ2-1; D perhaps matches TRBD1 (6 bases). Germline CDR1 is MNHEY and CDR2 is SVGAGI. The CDR3 totals 17 residues. CDR3 sequence (DNA): TGTACCAGCAGTTACGAGCAAGGGGGATGGACGAATTATGAGCAGTTCTTC. It yields the protein CTSSYEQGGWTNYEQFF.

This clonotype was observed a few times. The V call is TRBV4-2, the J call TRBJ1-2; no clear D. The V gene lost 3 bases and the J gene lost 6 bases, with 8 bases spanning the gap. In germline, CDR1 is LGHNA, CDR2 YNFKEQ. The CDR3 runs to 12 residues. CDR3 region: CASSHDMDGYTF. The CDR3 DNA sequence: TGTGCCAGCAGCCATGACATGGATGGCTACACCTTC.

The chain carries TRBV7-9 and TRBJ1-1; maybe TRBD1 (6 bases). Germline CDR1 and CDR2: SEHNR and FQNEAQ (reference sequence). The V end lost 5 bases, the J end lost 4 bases, and 17 bases lay between the germline ends. The CDR3 length is 15 residues. CDR3 region: CASSPAQGRGTEAFF. The CDR3 DNA sequence: TGTGCCAGCAGCCCCGCCCAGGGGCGGGGCACTGAAGCTTTCTTT.

The table lists this clonotype with a few counts. V gene TRBV2 combines with J gene TRBJ2-1; 9 positions match TRBD1. CDR1 and CDR2 from the germline V gene are SNHLY and FYNNEI. Germline trimming cut 6 bases from V and 7 bases from J; bases unmatched to any gene: 16. The CDR3 runs 17 residues. In nucleotides, the CDR3 is TGTGCCAGCAGGGGACCGGGACAGGGTGATAGTCGAAATGAGCAGTTCTTC. Its protein product is CASRGPGQGDSRNEQFF.

V is TRBV20-1 and J is TRBJ2-5; D unresolved. V was clipped by 4 bases and J by 0 bases, with 9 bases between them. This CDR3 has 13 residues. The germline V gene has CDR1 DFQATT and CDR2 SNEGSKA (reference sequence). As DNA, the CDR3 is TGCAGTGCTACGGCAGTGTACCAAGAGACCCAGTACTTC. It codes for CSATAVYQETQYF.

This sequence joins TRBV3-1 and TRBJ2-1; D is uncertain. Germline V CDR1 and CDR2: LGHDT, YNNKEL (reference sequence). V lost 2 bases to trimming and J lost 8 bases, with 10 bases between them. The CDR3 runs to 13 residues. CDR3 bases: TGTGCCAGCAGCCAATTCGTCGGCGATGAGCAGTTCTTC. It specifies CASSQFVGDEQFF.